Shown below are 31 T cell receptor beta chains from a single sample sequenced in a study of cytomegalovirus exposure and HLA in healthy donors. PCR was performed using 60 Vbeta and 13 Jbeta primers. Assay: immunoSEQ multiplex PCR; the TCRdb copy retains only in-frame clones and omits some. This sample contains approximately 45,000 clones. Sample: PBMCs. The source of these receptors is a male donor in good health and CMV-seronegative.

The rearrangement joins TRBV5-1 to TRBJ2-2; no reliable D call. Trimming shortened V by 3 bases and J by 1 base, and 7 bases separated the two germline ends. Germline assignment: CDR1 SGHRS and CDR2 YFSETQ. The CDR3 contains 14 residues. This CDR3 is CASSYAGNTGELFF. The CDR3 nucleotides read TGCGCCAGCAGCTACGCCGGGAACACCGGGGAGCTGTTTTTT. Supplemented by reference TRBV5-1 and TRBJ2-2, the full variable domain reads KAGVTQTPRYLIKTRGQQVTLSCSPISGHRSVSWYQQTPGQGLQFLFEYFSETQRNKGNFPGRFSGRQFSNSRSEMNVSTLELGDSALYLCASSYAGNTGELFFGEGSRLTVL.

In DNA, the CDR3 is TGTGCCTGGGGGAGAGACGGTCAAGAGACCCAGTACTTC. Protein product: CAWGRDGQETQYF. This chain connects TRBV30 to TRBJ2-5; the D gene is possibly TRBD2 (5 bases). The ends were cut back, 5 bases at V and 2 bases at J, with 12 bases in the middle. CDR1 is GTSNPN, CDR2 SVGIG, per germline (reference sequence). The CDR3 has 13 amino acids. Based on the CDR3 plus reference TRBV30 and TRBJ2-5, the full variable domain is SQTIHQWPATLVQPVGSPLSLECTVEGTSNPNLYWYRQAAGRGLQLLFYSVGIGQISSEVPQNLSASRPQDRQFILSSKKLLLSDSGFYLCAWGRDGQETQYFGPGTRLLVL.

The chain couples TRBV5-6 to TRBJ2-2, with D possibly being TRBD1 (6 bases). The CDR3 covers 13 residues. Germline V gene data show CDR1 as SGHDT and CDR2 as YYEEEE. V was pared by 3 bases and J by 9 bases, with 12 bases between. Here the CDR3 DNA reads TGTGCCAGCAGCTGGGGGCTAGCTCGGGAGCTGTTTTTT. Translated, it gives CASSWGLARELFF.

This rearrangement joins TRBV30 to TRBJ1-2; TRBD1 agrees at 7 bases. The germline gives CDR1 GTSNPN, CDR2 SVGIG (reference sequence). The CDR3 is 13 amino acids. V lost 5 bases to trimming and J lost 7 bases; unmatched junction nucleotides: 10. The CDR3 region is CAWHTGVEGGYTF. CDR3 nucleotide sequence: TGTGCCTGGCATACAGGGGTAGAAGGTGGCTACACCTTC.

The V and J genes are TRBV9 and TRBJ1-1; D possibly corresponds to TRBD1 (5 bases). Trimming cost V 5 bases and J 4 bases, with 18 bases left between them. There are 15 residues in the CDR3. From germline, CDR1 is SGDLS and CDR2 YYNGEE. The CDR3 region has the DNA TGTGCCAGCAGTGCTAATGGGGCTGGGGTCACTGAAGCTTTCTTT. It translates to CASSANGAGVTEAFF. Variable domain in full (rest from reference TRBV9 and TRBJ1-1): DSGVTQTPKHLITATGQRVTLRCSPRSGDLSVYWYQQSLDQGLQFLIQYYNGEERAKGNILERFSAQQFPDLHSELNLSSLELGDSALYFCASSANGAGVTEAFFGQGTRLTVV.

Concerning this clone itself: The junction does not match germline at one end; this may be a read error. V usage is TRBV6-4 and J usage is TRBJ2-1, with 10 bases fitting TRBD2. The CDR3 extends over 15 amino acids. Germline V gives CDR1 MRHNA, CDR2 SNTAGT. The CDR3 protein is CASGEGLADHNEQFF. The CDR3 nucleotides are TGTGCCAGCGGTGAAGGACTAGCGGACCACAATGAGCAGTTCTTC.

The chain uses TRBV7-9 and TRBJ1-2, with D perhaps TRBD1 (6 bases). The CDR3 is made up of 14 amino acids. The germline V gene encodes CDR1 SEHNR and CDR2 FQNEAQ (reference sequence). Between the trimmed V and J ends, which lost 4 bases and 13 bases, there was a span of 22 bases. The chain's CDR3 is CASSSQGHGAPFTF. The DNA of the CDR3 is TGTGCCAGCAGCTCACAGGGCCACGGGGCGCCCTTCACCTTC.

The chain is built from TRBV10-1 and TRBJ2-7; D may be TRBD1 (5 bases). The germline CDR1 and CDR2 sequences are WNHNN and SYGVQD (reference sequence). CDR3 size: 13 residues. With 3 bases removed from V and 2 bases from J, the gap between germline ends came to 8 bases. The CDR3 DNA reads as TGCGCCAGCAGTGAAGCAGGGACCTACGAGCAGTACTTC. The encoded protein is CASSEAGTYEQYF.

The chain combines TRBV6-5 with TRBJ1-1; D ambiguous. Germline CDR1 reads MNHEY; CDR2 reads SVGAGI. This CDR3 region has 16 residues. Trimming pared 0 bases from V and 0 bases from J, leaving 11 bases between. The CDR3 here is CASSYSSPVMNTEAFF. The CDR3 DNA reads TGTGCCAGCAGTTACTCGAGTCCGGTCATGAACACTGAAGCTTTCTTT.

The chain combines TRBV6-6 with TRBJ1-4; 7 positions match TRBD1. Germline V gives CDR1 MNHNY, CDR2 SVGAGI (reference sequence). This CDR3 has 15 residues. V lost 6 bases, J lost 4 bases, and 8 bases stayed unmatched. The CDR3 DNA reads TGTGCCAGCAGCCCGGAGGGGGCCTTTAATGAAAAACTGTTTTTT. Its translation: CASSPEGAFNEKLFF.

This rearrangement joins TRBV11-3 to TRBJ1-3; a possible D gene is TRBD1 (5 bases). The CDR3 runs to 14 residues. Deletions cut 8 bases from V and 0 bases from J, with 11 bases between. Per the germline V gene, CDR1 is SGHNT and CDR2 is YENEEA. Here the CDR3 reads CASSGGYSGNTIYF. CDR3 sequence (DNA): TGTGCCAGCTCGGGGGGTTACTCTGGAAACACCATATATTTT.

The gene calls are TRBV12-5 and TRBJ2-5; 13 positions match TRBD2. V dropped 8 bases and J dropped 4; count of bases not matched to a gene: 7. Germline values: CDR1 LGHNT, CDR2 FRNRAP. This CDR3 is 15 amino acids long. CDR3 amino acids: CASTRTSGGGETQYF. The CDR3 nucleotides are TGTGCTAGTACCAGGACTAGCGGGGGCGGAGAGACCCAGTACTTC.

The chain has TRBV10-1 and TRBJ2-7; D gene ambiguous. Germline CDR1 WNHNN, CDR2 SYGVQD (reference sequence). The V gene lost 6 bases and the J gene lost 1 base, with 7 bases spanning the gap. The CDR3 is 12 amino acids. The CDR3 region has the DNA TGCGCCAGCAGCCAGGATTCCTACGAGCAGTACTTC. Residues: CASSQDSYEQYF.

This rearrangement joins TRBV18 to TRBJ2-7; tentative D call: TRBD1 (6 bases). From germline, CDR1 is KGHSH and CDR2 LQKENI. The ends were cut back, 4 bases at V and 5 bases at J, with 9 bases in the middle. This CDR3 contains 12 residues. The CDR3 is CASSRNRDEQYF. The CDR3 DNA sequence: TGTGCCAGCTCACGGAACAGGGACGAGCAGTACTTC.

V is TRBV19 and J is TRBJ1-5; D is unclear. Per germline, CDR1 LNHDA and CDR2 SQIVND (reference sequence). The V end was cut by 6 bases, the J end by 0 bases, with 12 bases between. This CDR3 has 15 residues. CDR3 nucleotide sequence: TGTGCCAGTAGAGAACCACAGCATAGCAATCAGCCCCAGCATTTT. It is translated as CASREPQHSNQPQHF.

The chain carries TRBV6-5 and TRBJ2-3, with D possibly being TRBD1 (5 bases). Germline CDR1 reads MNHEY; CDR2 reads SVGAGI. CDR3 length: 14 residues. Between the trimmed V and J ends, which lost 0 bases and 4 bases, there was a span of 8 bases. The CDR3 protein is CASSYSLGADTQYF. CDR3 DNA: TGTGCCAGCAGTTACTCGCTAGGGGCAGATACGCAGTATTTT.

The genes are TRBV6-4 and TRBJ1-1; D is unclear. The CDR3 is 12 residues long. The germline V and J ends were trimmed by 4 bases and 8 bases, with 11 bases remaining between them. In germline, CDR1 is MRHNA, CDR2 SNTAGT. The CDR3 DNA sequence: TGTGCCAGCAGTGGAGGAGGCTCCGAAGCTTTCTTT. This sequence encodes CASSGGGSEAFF.

This chain uses TRBV2 with TRBJ1-6, with no clear D. This CDR3 is 13 amino acids long. Germline V CDR1 and CDR2: SNHLY, FYNNEI. The V and J ends lost 1 base and 8 bases respectively, with 6 bases between them. The CDR3 nucleotides are TGTGCCAGCAGTGAAGGAGGATATTCACCCCTCCACTTT. It yields the protein CASSEGGYSPLHF.

This rearrangement joins TRBV27 to TRBJ1-2; 11 positions match TRBD1. V gave up 5 bases and J gave up 6 bases; unmatched junction bases: 11. Germline loops: CDR1 MNHEY, CDR2 SMNVEV (reference sequence). The CDR3 covers 16 residues. The CDR3, as DNA: TGTGCCAGCAGTGGGGATTGGACAGGGGGCCTGGATGGCTACACCTTC. It encodes CASSGDWTGGLDGYTF.

The chain couples TRBV14 to TRBJ1-2; D is perhaps TRBD1 (5 bases). The V end was cut by 4 bases, the J end by 4 bases, with 16 bases between. Germline values: CDR1 SGHDN, CDR2 FVKESK. CDR3 length equals 15 residues. CDR3 DNA: TGTGCCAGCAGCCCAGGCGGGGGACGGAGCTATGGCTACACCTTC. As protein: CASSPGGGRSYGYTF.

The V call is TRBV30, the J call TRBJ2-4; D is possibly TRBD1 (5 bases). Trimming took off 1 base at V and 1 base at J, with 20 bases between the two ends. Germline V gene lookup returns CDR1 GTSNPN and CDR2 SVGIG (reference sequence). This CDR3 is built from 18 residues. CDR3 coding DNA: TGTGCCTGGAGTGAACAGACAGCTTCTCCAAGGGCCAAAAACATTCAGTACTTC. It translates to CAWSEQTASPRAKNIQYF. The full variable domain, with the rest looked up from reference TRBV30 and TRBJ2-4, is SQTIHQWPATLVQPVGSPLSLECTVEGTSNPNLYWYRQAAGRGLQLLFYSVGIGQISSEVPQNLSASRPQDRQFILSSKKLLLSDSGFYLCAWSEQTASPRAKNIQYFGAGTRLSVL.

The chain joins TRBV18 to TRBJ1-2; no clear D. The V end lost 2 bases, the J end lost 13 bases, and 14 bases lay between the germline ends. This CDR3 has 12 amino acids. In germline, CDR1 is KGHSH, CDR2 LQKENI. CDR3 amino acids: CASSPSGEPPTF. Written as DNA, the CDR3 is TGTGCCAGCTCACCATCCGGGGAACCTCCCACCTTC.

The J gene is TRBJ2-7, the V gene TRBV5-1; TRBD1 aligns across 7 bases. The CDR3 spans 16 residues. Per the germline V gene, CDR1 is SGHRS and CDR2 is YFSETQ. V shed 6 bases and J 2 bases; nucleotides not matched to a gene: 14. In DNA form, the CDR3 reads TGCGCCAGCAAAACAAGACCCGGACAGGCGACCTACGAGCAGTACTTC. This translates into CASKTRPGQATYEQYF.

The chain employs TRBV19 and TRBJ2-7, with D maybe TRBD1 (5 bases). Germline V lookup: CDR1 LNHDA, CDR2 SQIVND (reference sequence). This CDR3 has 14 residues. The germline V and J ends were trimmed by 4 bases and 0 bases, with 10 bases remaining between them. Here the CDR3 reads CASSKPTVSYEQYF. In DNA form, the CDR3 reads TGTGCCAGTAGTAAGCCGACAGTCTCCTACGAGCAGTACTTC.

This sequence joins TRBV5-6 and TRBJ2-1; D is possibly TRBD1 (7 bases). The CDR3 contains 17 residues. The V and J ends lost 3 bases and 0 bases respectively, with 16 bases between them. Germline loops: CDR1 SGHDT, CDR2 YYEEEE. The CDR3 here is CASSWISGGPSYNEQFF. For the CDR3, the DNA is TGTGCCAGCAGCTGGATCTCAGGGGGGCCCTCCTACAATGAGCAGTTCTTC.

The rearrangement links TRBV6-5 to TRBJ1-1; TRBD1 aligns across 8 bases. CDR3 size: 15 residues. Losses at the gene ends were 2 bases for V and 0 bases for J; bases not matched to a gene: 2. Germline V gene sequence: CDR1 MNHEY, CDR2 SVGAGI. This chain's CDR3 is CASSYDRGMNTEAFF. Here the CDR3 DNA reads TGTGCCAGCAGTTACGACAGGGGAATGAACACTGAAGCTTTCTTT.

The chain has TRBV19 and TRBJ1-1; D is ambiguous. CDR3 length equals 14 residues. Germline lookup yields CDR1 LNHDA and CDR2 SQIVND (reference sequence). Trimming pared 3 bases from V and 5 bases from J, leaving 13 bases between. The chain's CDR3 is CASSIQRRGTEAFF. The CDR3 nucleotides are TGTGCCAGTAGTATCCAAAGGCGAGGGACTGAAGCTTTCTTT.

This clone is labeled medium-sized (0.01 to 0.1%) based on frequency. This rearrangement joins TRBV5-1 to TRBJ2-1; no firm D call. Trimming stripped 4 bases from V and 0 bases from J, with 5 bases between. Per germline, CDR1 SGHRS and CDR2 YFSETQ. The length of the CDR3 is 13 residues. This chain's CDR3 is CASSAISYNEQFF. The CDR3 nucleotides are TGCGCCAGCAGCGCGATCTCCTACAATGAGCAGTTCTTC.

The chain links TRBV18 to TRBJ2-5, with a weak D call TRBD1 (5 bases). V was cut by 1 base and J by 1 base, with 19 bases left in between. The germline V gene encodes CDR1 KGHSH and CDR2 LQKENI. This CDR3 has 18 residues. The CDR3 loop is CASSPLSSGQGIQETQYF. In DNA, the CDR3 is TGTGCCAGCTCACCACTCTCCAGTGGGCAGGGTATCCAAGAGACCCAGTACTTC.

The chain joins TRBV29-1 to TRBJ2-5; 9 bases fit TRBD2. In germline, CDR1 is SQVTM, CDR2 ANQGSEA. The V segment lost 5 bases and the J segment 2 bases; nucleotides outside the gene matches: 9. This CDR3 is 15 amino acids long. The DNA of the CDR3 is TGCAGCGTTCAGTGGGTAGCGGGGGAGCAAGAGACCCAGTACTTC. Translated: CSVQWVAGEQETQYF.

The chain recombines TRBV6-1 with TRBJ1-6; possible D gene TRBD1, 6 bases. Germline loops: CDR1 MNHNS, CDR2 SASEGT. V was cut by 6 bases and J by 2 bases, with 11 bases left in between. The CDR3 sequence is 15 residues long. This CDR3 is CASRPRGTYNSPLHF. DNA for the CDR3: TGTGCCAGCAGGCCCAGGGGTACCTATAATTCACCCCTCCACTTT.